This TCR beta chain originates from a study of T-cell memory formation after mild COVID-19 (dated by TCRdb to the early 2020s). Study-wide context: TCR sequence clusters from the two donors were found to be largely donor specific. Longitudinal TCRalpha and TCRbeta repertoire sequencing tracked T-cell clones expanding and contracting after mild COVID-19 in a couple of donors. The cohort comprised two young, previously healthy adult volunteers, one female and one male.

Ficoll-Paque density gradient centrifugation was used to isolate PBMCs. This clonotype has more than one count but fewer than ten. No cognate antigen has been identified for it. There are no base qualities to consult, and no much larger clone falls within one base. Sequencing took place on an Illumina NovaSeq 6000. TCRalpha and TCRbeta cDNA libraries were built by 5'RACE with constant-segment primers, adding sample barcodes and unique molecular identifiers. RNA was extracted from every sample with Trizol reagent. The libraries were amplified in two PCR steps, and the second step added a second sample barcode and Illumina TruSeq adapters. Sequencing of the libraries was done on an Illumina NovaSeq, producing 2 x 150 bp paired-end reads. The authors processed their data as follows. Reads were demultiplexed and collapsed into UMI-guided consensus sequences with migec v1.2.7. Using mixcr v2.1.11, UMI consensuses were aligned to TRA and TRB V and J templates and then assembled into clonotypes. Expanded or contracted clonotypes were those called significant by both edgeR and NoisET, with noise models trained on biological replicates. edgeR calls used a false discovery rate-adjusted p below 0.01 and a log2 fold-change threshold of 1. As an exploratory analysis of dynamics, max-normalized trajectories of the 1000 most abundant clonotypes were examined with PCA combined with hierarchical clustering. Separately sequenced CD4+ and CD8+ repertoires were used to assign the CD4 or CD8 phenotype of responding clones. The public reads were reanalyzed by TCRdb: fastp trimming at Q25, MiXCR alignment, in-frame beta chains only. Rows matching on CDR3 protein sequence are summarized as one entry with the most common DNA and genes. None of the V and J calls come from the authors' own analysis; TCRdb made them. The sample has under 650,000 distinct CDR3 sequences on record, approximately 19% of them singletons. 12% of the sample rests with the top ten.

V and J are truncated by 5 bases and 2 bases respectively, leaving an intervening sequence of 13 bases. From a lookup of the germline V gene, CDR1 and CDR2 are SGHAT and FQNNGV. From the cysteine through the phenylalanine, the CDR3 covers 16 amino acids. The read is trimmed to its CDR3 DNA, 48 bases read in frame from base 1. The investigation overall reported the following: The study covered only a couple of mild cases, and larger cohorts including severe cases with pre-infection samples were considered necessary. The second-wave clones that peaked on day 37 were not confirmed to be SARS-CoV-2 specific. Some responding clones were detected in pre-infection memory, which suggested that pre-existing cross-reactive memory T cells had joined the SARS-CoV-2 response. From day 15 to 85, contracting clones showed balanced CD4/CD8 phenotypes, whereas a second wave of clones that expanded from day 15 to 37 leaned towards CD4+. Contracting CD4+ clones were found mainly in CM and EM memory subsets, while CD8+ clones were enriched in EMRA.

The receptor's source is an adult woman who had mild COVID-19 (a few samples of this study predate the infection). The sample titles of this study are shuffled in the database, so cell type and time point are left out; the donor was told from shared clones. The chain is assembled from TRBV11-2 and TRBJ2-6, and perhaps TRBD1 as D gene, on 6 matching bases. Sequencing was done on a sample of PBMCs or a T cell subset sorted from them (not recorded which). The bases are TGTGCCAGCAGCACACCAGGGGATCCTGGGGCCAACGTCCTGACTTTC. The resulting protein is CASSTPGDPGANVLTF. Where the CDR3 stops, the reference TRBV11-2 and TRBJ2-6 genes take over; the full variable domain is EAGVAQSPRYKIIEKRQSVAFWCNPISGHATLYWYQQILGQGPKLLIQFQNNGVVDDSQLPKDRFSAERLKGVDSTLKIQPAKLEDSAVYLCASSTPGDPGANVLTFGAGSRLTVL.